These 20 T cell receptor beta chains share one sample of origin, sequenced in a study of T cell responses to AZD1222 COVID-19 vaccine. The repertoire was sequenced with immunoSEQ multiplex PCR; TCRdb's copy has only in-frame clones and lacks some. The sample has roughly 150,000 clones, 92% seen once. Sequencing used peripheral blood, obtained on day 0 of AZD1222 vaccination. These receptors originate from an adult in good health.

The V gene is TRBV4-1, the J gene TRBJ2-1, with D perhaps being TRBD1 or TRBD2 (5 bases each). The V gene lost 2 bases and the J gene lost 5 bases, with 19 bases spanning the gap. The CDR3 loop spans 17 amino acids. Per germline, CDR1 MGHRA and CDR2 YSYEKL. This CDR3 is CASSQPAGPRDHNEQFF. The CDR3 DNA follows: TGCGCCAGCAGCCAACCGGCCGGGCCCCGGGACCACAATGAGCAGTTCTTC.

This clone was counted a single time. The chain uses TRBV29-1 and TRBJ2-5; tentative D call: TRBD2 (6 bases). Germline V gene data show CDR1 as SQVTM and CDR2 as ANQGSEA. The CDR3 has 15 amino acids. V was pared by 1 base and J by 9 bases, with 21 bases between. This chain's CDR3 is CSVEAFLPGPGAQYF. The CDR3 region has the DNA TGCAGCGTTGAAGCCTTTCTTCCGGGACCGGGGGCCCAGTACTTC.

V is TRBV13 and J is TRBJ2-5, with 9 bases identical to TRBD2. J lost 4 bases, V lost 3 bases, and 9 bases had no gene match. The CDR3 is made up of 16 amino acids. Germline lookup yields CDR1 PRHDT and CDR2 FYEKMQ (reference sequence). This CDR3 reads CASSFWLAGEAETQYF. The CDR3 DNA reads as TGTGCCAGCAGCTTTTGGTTAGCGGGAGAGGCAGAGACCCAGTACTTC.

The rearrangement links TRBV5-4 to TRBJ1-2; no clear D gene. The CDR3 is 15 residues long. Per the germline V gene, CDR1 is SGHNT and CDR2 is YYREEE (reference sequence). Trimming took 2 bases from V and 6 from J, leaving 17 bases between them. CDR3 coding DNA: TGTGCCAGCAGCTTTTCCCTCGGCACTTCGGATGGCTACACCTTC. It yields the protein CASSFSLGTSDGYTF. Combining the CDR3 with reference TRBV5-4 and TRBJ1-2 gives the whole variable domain ETGVTQSPTHLIKTRGQQVTLRCSSQSGHNTVSWYQQALGQGPQFIFQYYREEENGRGNFPPRFSGLQFPNYSSELNVNALELDDSALYLCASSFSLGTSDGYTFGSGTRLTVV.

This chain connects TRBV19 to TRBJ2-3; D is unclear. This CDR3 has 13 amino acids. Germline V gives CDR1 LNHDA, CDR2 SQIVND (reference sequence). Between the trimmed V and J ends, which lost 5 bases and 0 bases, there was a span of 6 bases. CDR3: CASSVPSTDTQYF. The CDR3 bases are TGTGCCAGTAGTGTCCCGAGCACAGATACGCAGTATTTT.

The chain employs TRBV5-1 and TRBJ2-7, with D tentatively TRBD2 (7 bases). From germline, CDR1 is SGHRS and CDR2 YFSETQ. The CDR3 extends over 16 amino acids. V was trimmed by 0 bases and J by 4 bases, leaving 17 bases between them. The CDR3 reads CASSLAGGGRTYEQYF. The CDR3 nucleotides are TGCGCCAGCAGCTTGGCCGGGGGCGGGAGAACATACGAGCAGTACTTC.

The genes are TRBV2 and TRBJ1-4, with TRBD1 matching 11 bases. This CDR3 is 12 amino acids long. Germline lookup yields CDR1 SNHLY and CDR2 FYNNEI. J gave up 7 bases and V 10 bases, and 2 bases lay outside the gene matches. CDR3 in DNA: TGTGCCACCGGGACAGGGGGTGAAAAACTGTTTTTT. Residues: CATGTGGEKLFF.

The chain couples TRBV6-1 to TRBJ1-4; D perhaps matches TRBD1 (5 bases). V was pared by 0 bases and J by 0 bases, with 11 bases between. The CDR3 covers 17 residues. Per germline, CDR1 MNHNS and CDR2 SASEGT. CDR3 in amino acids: CASSEATWTSTNEKLFF. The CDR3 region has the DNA TGTGCCAGCAGTGAAGCGACCTGGACATCAACTAATGAAAAACTGTTTTTT.

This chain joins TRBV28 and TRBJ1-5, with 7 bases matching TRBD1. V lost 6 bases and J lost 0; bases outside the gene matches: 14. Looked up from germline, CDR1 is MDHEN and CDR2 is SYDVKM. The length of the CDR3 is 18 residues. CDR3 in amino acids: CASSYTTLTGHSNQPQHF. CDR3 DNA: TGTGCCAGCAGCTATACGACTCTGACAGGGCATAGCAATCAGCCCCAGCATTTT.

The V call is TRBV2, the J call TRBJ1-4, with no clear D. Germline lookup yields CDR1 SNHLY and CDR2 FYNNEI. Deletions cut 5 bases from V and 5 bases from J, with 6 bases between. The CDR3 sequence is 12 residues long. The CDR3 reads CASSLINEKLFF. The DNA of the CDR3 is TGTGCCAGCAGTCTAATAAATGAAAAACTGTTTTTT.

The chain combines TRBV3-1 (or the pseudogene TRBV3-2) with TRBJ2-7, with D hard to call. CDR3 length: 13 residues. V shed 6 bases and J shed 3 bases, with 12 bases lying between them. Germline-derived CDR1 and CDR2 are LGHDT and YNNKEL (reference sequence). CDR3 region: CASSQKGVYEQYF. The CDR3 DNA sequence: TGTGCCAGCAGTCAAAAGGGCGTCTACGAGCAGTACTTC.

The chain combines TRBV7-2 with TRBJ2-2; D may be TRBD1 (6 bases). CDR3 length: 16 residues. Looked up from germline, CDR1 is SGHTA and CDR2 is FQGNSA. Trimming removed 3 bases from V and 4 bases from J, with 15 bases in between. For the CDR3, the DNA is TGTGCCAGCAGCTTGGGGATACAGGGATTCACCGGGGAGCTGTTTTTT. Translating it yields CASSLGIQGFTGELFF.

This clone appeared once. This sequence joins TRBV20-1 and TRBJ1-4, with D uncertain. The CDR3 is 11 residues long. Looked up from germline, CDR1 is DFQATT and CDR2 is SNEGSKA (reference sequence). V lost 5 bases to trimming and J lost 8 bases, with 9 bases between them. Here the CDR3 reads CSASPQEKLFF. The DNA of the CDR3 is TGCAGTGCTTCTCCACAGGAAAAACTGTTTTTT.

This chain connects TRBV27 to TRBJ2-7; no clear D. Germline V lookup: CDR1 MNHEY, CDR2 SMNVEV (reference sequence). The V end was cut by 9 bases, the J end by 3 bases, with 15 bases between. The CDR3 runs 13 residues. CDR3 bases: TGTGCCAGTTCCCCGGCAGGCCTCTACGAGCAGTACTTC. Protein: CASSPAGLYEQYF.

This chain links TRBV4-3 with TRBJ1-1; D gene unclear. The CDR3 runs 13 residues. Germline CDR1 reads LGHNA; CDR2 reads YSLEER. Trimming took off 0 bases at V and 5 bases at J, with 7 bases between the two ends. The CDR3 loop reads CASSQDFRTEAFF. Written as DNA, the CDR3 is TGCGCCAGCAGCCAAGACTTTAGAACTGAAGCTTTCTTT.

CDR3 sequence reads: CASSLGQTVGTTQYF. CDR3 nucleotide sequence: TGTGCCAGCAGCTTAGGGCAAACGGTCGGGACGACGCAGTACTTC. This rearrangement joins TRBV7-8 to TRBJ2-7; D might be TRBD1 or TRBD2, each matching 5 bases. V dropped 1 base and J dropped 9 bases, with 19 bases sitting between them. This CDR3 comprises 15 residues. From germline, CDR1 is SGHVS and CDR2 FQNEAQ.

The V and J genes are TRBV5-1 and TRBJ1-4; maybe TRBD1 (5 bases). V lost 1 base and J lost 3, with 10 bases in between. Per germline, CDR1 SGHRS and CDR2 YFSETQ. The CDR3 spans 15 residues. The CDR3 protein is CASSLLGGANEKLFF. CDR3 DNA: TGCGCCAGCAGCTTGCTCGGAGGGGCTAATGAAAAACTGTTTTTT.

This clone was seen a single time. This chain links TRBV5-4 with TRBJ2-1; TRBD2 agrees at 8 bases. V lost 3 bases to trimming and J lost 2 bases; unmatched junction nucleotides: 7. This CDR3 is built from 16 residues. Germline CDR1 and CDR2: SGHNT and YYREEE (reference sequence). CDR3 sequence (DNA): TGTGCCAGCAGCTCTGTAGCGGGGATTGCCTACAATGAGCAGTTCTTC. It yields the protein CASSSVAGIAYNEQFF.

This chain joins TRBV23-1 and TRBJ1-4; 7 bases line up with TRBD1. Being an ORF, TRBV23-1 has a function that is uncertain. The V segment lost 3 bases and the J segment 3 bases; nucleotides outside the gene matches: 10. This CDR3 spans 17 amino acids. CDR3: CASSHQWKTGSNEKLFF. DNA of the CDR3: TGCGCCAGCAGTCATCAATGGAAGACAGGGTCTAATGAAAAACTGTTTTTT.

This CDR3 is CASSYTQSSGANVLTF. For the CDR3, the DNA is TGTGCCAGCAGCTATACTCAGAGCTCTGGGGCCAACGTCCTGACTTTC. V is TRBV5-4 and J is TRBJ2-6; no reliable D call. Trimming removed 3 bases at V and 0 bases at J, with 10 bases between. CDR3 length: 16 residues. CDR1 is SGHNT and CDR2 is YYREEE in the germline V gene (reference sequence).